These 32 T cell receptor beta chains came from one sample sequenced in a study of human T cells and chemical hapten exposure. TCRdb itself ran the RACE reads through MiXCR, one entry per CDR3 protein. The table includes about 190,000 distinct CDR3 sequences, around a quarter detected once. Time point meaning: patch test 3, about 24 weeks after DPC sensitization. Treatment here: therapeutic diphenylcyclopropenone sensitization with weekly scalp DPC. The sequencing here drew on whole blood, taken in connection with sensitization to the hapten diphenylcyclopropenone (DPC). The receptor set was obtained from a woman between 40 and 50 years old with alopecia areata. Some clones in this sample may be carry-over from other donors' samples.

The gene calls are TRBV29-1 and TRBJ2-4, with D unclear. V dropped 7 bases and J dropped 0 bases, with 13 bases sitting between them. The CDR3 covers 14 residues. Germline CDR1 SQVTM, CDR2 ANQGSEA. The CDR3 DNA follows: TGCAGCGCGACCCAGGTTCTAGCCAAAAACATTCAGTACTTC. Translation: CSATQVLAKNIQYF.

The chain links TRBV18 to TRBJ1-5, with D perhaps TRBD1 (5 bases). The CDR3 has 15 residues. V was trimmed by 2 bases and J by 3 bases, leaving 11 bases between them. Germline-derived CDR1 and CDR2 are KGHSH and LQKENI. The CDR3 region is CASSPSLGANQPQHF. In DNA, the CDR3 is TGTGCCAGCTCACCATCGTTAGGGGCCAATCAGCCCCAGCATTTT.

This sequence joins TRBV6-1 and TRBJ2-5; TRBD1 matches at 8 bases. The CDR3 totals 14 residues. The germline V gene encodes CDR1 MNHNS and CDR2 SASEGT. V trimming: 7 bases; J trimming: 5 bases; junction bases outside the gene matches: 9. As DNA, the CDR3 is TGTGCCAGCACCAAGGACAGGGCACAGGAGACCCAGTACTTC. Its protein product is CASTKDRAQETQYF.

This clonotype has only a few counts. The rearrangement uses TRBV6-2 or TRBV6-3 and TRBJ2-3; no reliable D call. With 10 bases removed from V and 3 bases from J, the gap between germline ends came to 8 bases. The germline V gene has CDR1 MNHEY and CDR2 SVGEGT. This CDR3 has 11 amino acids. CDR3 in amino acids: CATKRTDTQYF. CDR3 DNA: TGTGCCACCAAGAGGACAGATACGCAGTATTTT.

This clonotype was seen only once. The rearrangement uses TRBV20-1 and TRBJ2-7; 8 nucleotides align to TRBD1. From germline, CDR1 is DFQATT and CDR2 SNEGSKA (reference sequence). The CDR3 spans 14 residues. J gave up 7 bases and V 1 base, and 9 bases lay outside the gene matches. DNA of the CDR3: TGCAGTGCTAGAGTGTCCAGGGGGCTGGGGGAGCAGTACTTC. Translated, it gives CSARVSRGLGEQYF.

This chain uses TRBV25-1 with TRBJ2-2; 9 bases agree with TRBD1. The CDR3 contains 14 residues. Germline V gives CDR1 MGHDK, CDR2 SYGVNS. J lost 5 bases, V lost 6 bases, and 4 bases had no gene match. CDR3 sequence: CASRGTGMTGELFF. Written as DNA, the CDR3 is TGTGCCAGCAGAGGGACAGGGATGACCGGGGAGCTGTTTTTT.

This chain links TRBV20-1 with TRBJ1-5, with TRBD1 as a possible D gene (5 bases). The CDR3 runs 14 residues. Germline assignment: CDR1 DFQATT and CDR2 SNEGSKA (reference sequence). The V end lost 0 bases, the J end lost 3 bases, and 9 bases lay between the germline ends. CDR3 sequence: CSARDGGANQPQHF. The DNA of the CDR3 is TGCAGTGCTAGAGATGGAGGGGCCAATCAGCCCCAGCATTTT.

The V and J genes are TRBV6-2 or TRBV6-3 and TRBJ2-5; 7 nucleotides match TRBD1. The CDR3 contains 13 residues. CDR1 and CDR2 from the germline V gene are MNHEY and SVGEGT. The V and J ends lost 2 bases and 5 bases, in that order; junction bases with no gene match: 2. DNA for the CDR3: TGTGCCAGCAGTTACAACAGGGGTGAGACCCAGTACTTC. Its translation: CASSYNRGETQYF.

The chain links TRBV4-2 to TRBJ1-1, with a tentative D call TRBD1 (6 bases). In germline, CDR1 is LGHNA, CDR2 YNFKEQ. V was trimmed by 0 bases and J by 1 base, leaving 9 bases between them. CDR3 length equals 15 residues. This CDR3 is CASSQDGGPNTEAFF. CDR3 in DNA: TGTGCCAGCAGCCAAGATGGGGGGCCGAACACTGAAGCTTTCTTT.

The V call is TRBV7-2, the J call TRBJ2-7; D call uncertain. Per the germline V gene, CDR1 is SGHTA and CDR2 is FQGNSA. The CDR3 has 14 residues. The V gene lost 3 bases and the J gene lost 2 bases, with 11 bases spanning the gap. This chain's CDR3 is CASSLRSSAYEQYF. The DNA of the CDR3 is TGTGCCAGCAGCTTGCGGAGCTCCGCCTACGAGCAGTACTTC.

This clonotype came up a few times. The rearrangement uses TRBV6-6 and TRBJ2-3; 9 bases are shared with TRBD2. V was pared by 7 bases and J by 0 bases, with 8 bases of the junction left unmatched. The V gene's germline CDR1 is MNHNY and CDR2 SVGAGI (reference sequence). This CDR3 is 16 amino acids long. The CDR3 sequence is CASTLRAGGSTDTQYF. In nucleotides, the CDR3 is TGTGCCAGCACTCTAAGGGCGGGAGGGAGCACAGATACGCAGTATTTT.

V gene TRBV20-1 combines with J gene TRBJ2-2; D remains unclear. The CDR3 loop spans 12 amino acids. CDR1 is DFQATT and CDR2 is SNEGSKA in the germline V gene (reference sequence). Trimming left V 5 bases short and J 6 bases short, with 10 bases between. CDR3 residues: CSAYKQPGELFF. The CDR3 region has the DNA TGCAGTGCTTATAAGCAGCCCGGGGAGCTGTTTTTT.

This clonotype was observed a few times. V and J are TRBV6-5 and TRBJ2-7; 12 nucleotides line up with TRBD1. Trimming removed 6 bases from V and 4 bases from J; junction bases left unmatched: 4. The CDR3 contains 14 residues. Germline-derived CDR1 and CDR2 are MNHEY and SVGAGI. In nucleotides, the CDR3 is TGTGCCAGCAGAGGGACAGGGGGCGCGTACGAGCAGTACTTC. Residues: CASRGTGGAYEQYF.

This clonotype was recorded a few times. The J gene is TRBJ1-2, the V gene TRBV29-1; weak D call: TRBD1 (5 bases). Germline CDR1 is SQVTM and CDR2 is ANQGSEA. CDR3 length: 14 residues. V lost 6 bases and J 1 base, leaving 15 bases between the germline ends. For the CDR3, the DNA is TGCAGCGTCGCGGCCGGGACCTATAACTATGGCTACACCTTC. Translated: CSVAAGTYNYGYTF. The full variable domain, its missing parts supplied by reference TRBV29-1 and TRBJ1-2, is SAVISQKPSRDICQRGTSLTIQCQVDSQVTMMFWYRQQPGQSLTLIATANQGSEATYESGFVIDKFPISRPNLTFSTLTVSNMSPEDSSIYLCSVAAGTYNYGYTFGSGTRLTVV.

This clonotype was counted a few times. V gene TRBV30 combines with J gene TRBJ1-4, with D possibly being TRBD1 (5 bases). Germline CDR1 is GTSNPN and CDR2 is SVGIG (reference sequence). CDR3 length: 16 residues. The ends were cut back, 1 base at V and 3 bases at J, with 15 bases in the middle. The chain's CDR3 is CAWSEGPKRANEKLFF. The CDR3, as DNA: TGTGCCTGGAGTGAGGGGCCCAAGCGGGCTAATGAAAAACTGTTTTTT.

The rearrangement joins TRBV20-1 to TRBJ2-1, with D perhaps TRBD2 (6 bases). The CDR3 sequence is 14 residues long. Germline V gene data show CDR1 as DFQATT and CDR2 as SNEGSKA (reference sequence). V dropped 5 bases and J dropped 3 bases, with 14 bases sitting between them. CDR3 loop: CSARSSDFYNEQFF. CDR3 in DNA: TGCAGTGCTCGGTCTAGCGATTTCTACAATGAGCAGTTCTTC.

The chain recombines TRBV19 with TRBJ2-1; D perhaps matches TRBD2 (5 bases). In germline, CDR1 is LNHDA, CDR2 SQIVND (reference sequence). The CDR3 is 15 residues long. V gave up 7 bases and J gave up 2 bases, with 15 bases separating them. CDR3 sequence: CASTIGTRTYNEQFF. CDR3 DNA sequence: TGTGCCAGTACTATCGGAACTAGAACCTACAATGAGCAGTTCTTC.

This clonotype has a handful of counts. The rearrangement uses TRBV6-2 or TRBV6-3 and TRBJ2-7; D is possibly TRBD2 (6 bases). The CDR3 is 16 residues long. Germline V gives CDR1 MNHEY, CDR2 SVGEGT. V lost 5 bases to trimming and J lost 0 bases, with 17 bases between them. DNA of the CDR3: TGTGCCAGCAGTCGACTAGGGGTCTCAAGCTCCTACGAGCAGTACTTC. Amino acid sequence: CASSRLGVSSSYEQYF.

In this sample, this clonotype turned up a few times. The chain carries TRBV7-2 and TRBJ1-3; D perhaps matches TRBD1 (5 bases). The CDR3 is 16 residues long. V lost 3 bases, J lost 1 base, and 13 bases lay in between. Germline values: CDR1 SGHTA, CDR2 FQGNSA. CDR3 coding DNA: TGTGCCAGCAGCTTGGTTGGGGGTGGATCTGGAAACACCATATATTTT. This gives the protein CASSLVGGGSGNTIYF.

This clonotype was detected a few times. The rearrangement links TRBV29-1 to TRBJ2-1, with D maybe TRBD2 (6 bases). The length of the CDR3 is 15 residues. Germline CDR1 reads SQVTM; CDR2 reads ANQGSEA. The V end was cut by 8 bases, the J end by 6 bases, with 23 bases between. CDR3: CSIRGWARGGNEQFF. The CDR3 DNA is TGCAGCATCCGAGGCTGGGCGAGGGGAGGCAATGAGCAGTTCTTC.

This rearrangement joins TRBV7-3 to TRBJ2-1; TRBD2 aligns across 12 bases. The CDR3 has 15 amino acids. V gave up 5 bases and J gave up 9 bases; unmatched junction bases: 8. The germline gives CDR1 SGHTA, CDR2 FQGTGA. DNA of the CDR3: TGTGCCAGCAGCCCGACTAGCGGGAGATTGGGTGAGCAGTTCTTC. Translating it yields CASSPTSGRLGEQFF. The entire variable domain, with the rest obtained from reference TRBV7-3 and TRBJ2-1, is as follows: GAGVSQTPSNKVTEKGKYVELRCDPISGHTALYWYRQSLGQGPEFLIYFQGTGAADDSGLPNDRFFAVRPEGSVSTLKIQRTERGDSAVYLCASSPTSGRLGEQFFGPGTRLTVL.

The gene calls are TRBV19 and TRBJ2-2, with 10 bases that match TRBD2. V shed 5 bases, J shed 5 bases, and the junction held 17 bases outside the gene matches. This CDR3 is built from 19 residues. The V gene's germline CDR1 is LNHDA and CDR2 SQIVND (reference sequence). CDR3 loop: CASSPTYQAGGPRTGELFF. The CDR3 DNA follows: TGTGCCAGTAGTCCGACTTACCAAGCGGGAGGGCCGAGGACCGGGGAGCTGTTTTTT.

The chain carries TRBV12-3 or TRBV12-4 and TRBJ2-7; 9 bases fit TRBD1. The J segment lost 5 bases and the V segment lost 6 bases, leaving 5 bases of the junction unmatched. This CDR3 contains 13 residues. The CDR3 region is CASSPGQGHEQYF. The CDR3 bases are TGTGCCAGCAGCCCGGGACAGGGCCACGAGCAGTACTTC.

This clonotype was seen only a few times. This chain's CDR3 is CATGRFNEQFF. Here the CDR3 DNA reads TGTGCCACGGGACGGTTCAATGAGCAGTTCTTC. The V gene is TRBV24-1, the J gene TRBJ2-1; the D gene could be TRBD1 or TRBD2 (5 bases each). The germline gives CDR1 KGHDR, CDR2 SFDVKD. V shed 10 bases and J shed 6 bases, with 9 bases lying between them. The CDR3 is 11 residues long.

This clonotype came up a few times. This chain connects TRBV3-1 to TRBJ2-3, with D possibly matching TRBD1 (5 bases). Trimming pared 1 base from V and 0 bases from J, leaving 8 bases between. CDR1 is LGHDT and CDR2 is YNNKEL in the germline V gene (reference sequence). This CDR3 is 15 amino acids long. The CDR3: CASSQGGGSTDTQYF. CDR3 DNA sequence: TGTGCCAGCAGCCAAGGGGGCGGAAGCACAGATACGCAGTATTTT.

This clonotype was seen a handful of times. This chain connects TRBV20-1 to TRBJ2-3; D is possibly TRBD2 (5 bases). The ends were cut back, 5 bases at V and 4 bases at J, with 16 bases in the middle. Germline values: CDR1 DFQATT, CDR2 SNEGSKA (reference sequence). The CDR3 has 14 amino acids. CDR3 residues: CSAPNLGLPDTQYF. The DNA for the CDR3 is TGCAGTGCTCCAAACCTAGGACTGCCAGATACGCAGTATTTT.

This clonotype was observed a few times. The rearrangement uses TRBV24-1 and TRBJ2-2; D is undetermined. CDR1 KGHDR and CDR2 SFDVKD come from the germline V gene. The CDR3 totals 14 residues. Trimming pared 2 bases from V and 2 bases from J, leaving 5 bases between. The CDR3, as DNA: TGTGCCACCAGTGATTCGGAAAACACCGGGGAGCTGTTTTTT. Protein product: CATSDSENTGELFF.

The genes are TRBV4-3 and TRBJ1-1, with 7 bases lining up with TRBD1. V shed 4 bases and J 6 bases; nucleotides not matched to a gene: 11. The CDR3 is 15 amino acids. The germline CDR1 and CDR2 sequences are LGHNA and YSLEER. This chain's CDR3 is CASSPGRGRWAEAFF. In DNA form, the CDR3 reads TGCGCCAGCAGCCCGGGTAGGGGGCGGTGGGCTGAAGCTTTCTTT.

This clonotype was found a few times. The V gene is TRBV7-2, the J gene TRBJ1-6, with D perhaps matching TRBD1 (5 bases). The CDR3 consists of 18 residues. V lost 1 base, J lost 0 bases, and 13 bases lay in between. Germline V lookup: CDR1 SGHTA, CDR2 FQGNSA. The CDR3 loop reads CASSLDRTQGSYNSPLHF. Written as DNA, the CDR3 is TGTGCCAGCAGCTTAGATCGCACCCAGGGCTCCTATAATTCACCCCTCCACTTT. Full variable domain (rest looked up from reference TRBV7-2 and TRBJ1-6): GAGVSQSPSNKVTEKGKDVELRCDPISGHTALYWYRQSLGQGLEFLIYFQGNSAPDKSGLPSDRFSAERTGGSVSTLTIQRTQQEDSAVYLCASSLDRTQGSYNSPLHFGNGTRLTVT.

V usage is TRBV7-2 and J usage is TRBJ1-5; TRBD1 matches 7 bases. The germline V gene encodes CDR1 SGHTA and CDR2 FQGNSA. The CDR3 totals 15 residues. Trimming at V came to 1 base and at J to 6 bases, leaving 6 bases not matched to a gene. The CDR3 sequence is CASSLVGGGTQPQHF. The CDR3 nucleotides are TGTGCCAGCAGCTTAGTTGGAGGGGGCACTCAGCCCCAGCATTTT.

This clonotype was found many times. The chain is built from TRBV4-3 and TRBJ2-2; D is unclear. Germline values: CDR1 LGHNA, CDR2 YSLEER. The CDR3 totals 14 residues. Trimming took 0 bases from V and 1 from J, leaving 3 bases between them. CDR3 region: CASSQERNTGELFF. The CDR3 nucleotides read TGCGCCAGCAGCCAAGAGCGGAACACCGGGGAGCTGTTTTTT.

The chain has TRBV5-1 and TRBJ2-3; D is unresolved. The V gene's germline CDR1 is SGHRS and CDR2 YFSETQ. CDR3 size: 14 residues. Between the trimmed V and J ends, which lost 2 bases and 4 bases, there was a span of 11 bases. The CDR3 spells CASSFVGPPDTQYF. Written as DNA, the CDR3 is TGCGCCAGCAGCTTCGTCGGCCCCCCAGATACGCAGTATTTT.